Listed below are T cell receptor beta chains from one sample, sequenced in a study of cytomegalovirus exposure and HLA in healthy donors. Here immunoSEQ multiplex PCR was the method, and the copy in TCRdb shows in-frame clones only, minus some. The profile covers 150,000 to 200,000 clones, with roughly 80% appearing a single time and 0.65% taken by the ten largest. The sequenced sample was PBMCs. The receptors here all came from a boy between 10 and 17 years old in good health and CMV-seronegative. Both conserved end residues are part of each CDR3. A D gene is named only where the DNA matches it firmly. The size field is filled for only some rows; it gives once, few, many or a size class.

CDR3aa | CDR3nt | j_gene | abundance | d_gene | v_gene
CASSLKRESGNTEAFF | TGTGCCAGCAGCTTGAAAAGGGAGTCCGGGAACACTGAAGCTTTCTTT | TRBJ1-1 | . | . | TRBV5-4
CASSPTTDGELFF | TGTGCCAGCAGCCCGACAACGGACGGGGAGCTGTTTTTT | TRBJ2-2 | . | . | TRBV7-9
CASSANGQGRETQYF | TGTGCCAGCAGCGCCAACGGACAGGGTAGGGAGACCCAGTACTTC | TRBJ2-5 | . | TRBD1 | TRBV9
CATRTGASIYGYTF | TGTGCCACCCGTACAGGGGCCTCCATCTATGGCTACACCTTC | TRBJ1-2 | . | TRBD1 | TRBV27
CASSYAGVVDTQYF | TGTGCCAGCAGCTATGCGGGAGTTGTGGATACGCAGTATTTT | TRBJ2-3 | . | TRBD2 | TRBV7-8
CASSKQATSSNQPQHF | TGTGCCAGCAGCAAACAGGCGACTTCGAGCAATCAGCCCCAGCATTTT | TRBJ1-5 | . | . | TRBV7-2
CASSEKMQRDTEAFF | TGTGCCAGCAGTGAAAAAATGCAACGGGACACTGAAGCTTTCTTT | TRBJ1-1 | . | . | TRBV25-1
CAWSYTSGSSYNEQFF | TGTGCCTGGAGCTATACTAGCGGGAGCTCCTACAATGAGCAGTTCTTC | TRBJ2-1 | once | TRBD2 | TRBV30
CASRPNSGGPNEQYF | TGTGCCAGCAGACCCAATAGCGGGGGACCTAACGAGCAGTACTTC | TRBJ2-7 | . | TRBD2 | TRBV11-2
CASSLAGAAYEQYF | TGTGCCAGCAGCTTAGCCGGCGCGGCCTACGAGCAGTACTTC | TRBJ2-7 | . | . | TRBV7-6
CALLTSAYEQYF | TGTGCCCTGTTGACTAGCGCGTACGAGCAGTACTTC | TRBJ2-7 | . | TRBD2 | TRBV30
CASSEVGQATDTQYF | TGTGCCAGCAGTGAGGTGGGACAAGCCACAGATACGCAGTATTTT | TRBJ2-3 | . | . | TRBV6-4
CASSPSGGTGANVLTF | TGTGCCAGCTCACCATCAGGGGGCACTGGGGCCAACGTCCTGACTTTC | TRBJ2-6 | . | TRBD1 | TRBV18
CASSPAGGNQPQHF | TGTGCCAGTAGTCCCGCAGGGGGCAATCAGCCCCAGCATTTT | TRBJ1-5 | . | . | TRBV19
CASRETANYGYTF | TGTGCCAGCAGAGAGACAGCTAACTATGGCTACACCTTC | TRBJ1-2 | . | . | TRBV5-4
CASSDSGHSGANVLTF | TGTGCCAGCAGTGACTCGGGACACTCTGGGGCCAACGTCCTGACTTTC | TRBJ2-6 | few | . | TRBV6-4
CASSVDATLYNEQFF | TGTGCCAGCAGCGTAGATGCGACTCTCTACAATGAGCAGTTCTTC | TRBJ2-1 | . | . | TRBV9
CASSLLGTGENSPLHF | TGTGCCAGCAGTTTATTAGGGACAGGCGAGAATTCACCCCTCCACTTT | TRBJ1-6 | . | TRBD1 | TRBV27
CAISELGLADNTGELFF | TGTGCCATCAGTGAGTTGGGACTAGCGGATAACACCGGGGAGCTGTTTTTT | TRBJ2-2 | few | TRBD2 | TRBV10-3
CASSLEGGNSYEQYF | TGTGCCAGCAGCTTAGAAGGCGGAAACTCCTACGAGCAGTACTTC | TRBJ2-7 | . | . | TRBV11-3
CASRTNQRQPQHF | TGTGCCAGCAGGACTAATCAGCGGCAGCCCCAGCATTTT | TRBJ1-5 | . | . | TRBV28
CASSPGQATLAFF | TGTGCCAGCAGTCCAGGACAGGCCACTCTAGCTTTCTTT | TRBJ1-1 | . | TRBD1 | TRBV7-3
CAIMKGNGQNTEAFF | TGTGCCATCATGAAGGGGAATGGGCAGAACACTGAAGCTTTCTTT | TRBJ1-1 | few | . | TRBV10-3
CASGPWTSGSYEQYF | TGTGCTAGTGGTCCTTGGACTAGCGGCTCCTACGAGCAGTACTTC | TRBJ2-7 | . | TRBD2 | TRBV12-5